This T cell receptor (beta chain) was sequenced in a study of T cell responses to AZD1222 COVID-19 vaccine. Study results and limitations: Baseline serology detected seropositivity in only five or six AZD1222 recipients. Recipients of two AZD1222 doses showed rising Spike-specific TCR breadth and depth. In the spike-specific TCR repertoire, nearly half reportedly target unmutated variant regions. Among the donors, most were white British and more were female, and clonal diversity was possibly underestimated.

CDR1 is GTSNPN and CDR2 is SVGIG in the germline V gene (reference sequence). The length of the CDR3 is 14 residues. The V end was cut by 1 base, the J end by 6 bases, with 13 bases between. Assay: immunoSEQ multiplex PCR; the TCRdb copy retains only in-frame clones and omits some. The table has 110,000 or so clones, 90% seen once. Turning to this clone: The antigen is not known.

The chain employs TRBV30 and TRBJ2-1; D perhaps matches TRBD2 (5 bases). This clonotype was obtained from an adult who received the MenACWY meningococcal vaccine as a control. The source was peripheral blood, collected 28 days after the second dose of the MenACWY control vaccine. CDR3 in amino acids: CAWSGDRGTNEQFF. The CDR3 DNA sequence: TGTGCCTGGAGTGGCGATCGGGGAACCAATGAGCAGTTCTTC.